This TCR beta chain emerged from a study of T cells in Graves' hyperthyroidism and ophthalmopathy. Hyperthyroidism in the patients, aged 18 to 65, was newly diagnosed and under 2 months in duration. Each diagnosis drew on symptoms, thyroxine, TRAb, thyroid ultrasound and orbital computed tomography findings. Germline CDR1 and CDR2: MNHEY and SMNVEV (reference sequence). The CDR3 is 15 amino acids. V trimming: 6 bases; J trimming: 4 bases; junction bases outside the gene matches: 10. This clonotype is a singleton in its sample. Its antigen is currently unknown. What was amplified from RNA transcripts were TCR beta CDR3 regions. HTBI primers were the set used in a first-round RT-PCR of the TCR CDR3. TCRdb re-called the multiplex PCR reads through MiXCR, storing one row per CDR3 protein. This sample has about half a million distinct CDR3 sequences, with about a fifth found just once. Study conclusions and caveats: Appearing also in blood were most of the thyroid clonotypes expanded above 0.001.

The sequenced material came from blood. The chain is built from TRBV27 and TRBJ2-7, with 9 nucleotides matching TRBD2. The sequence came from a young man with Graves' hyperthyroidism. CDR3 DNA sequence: TGTGCCAGCAGCCCCGTAAGCGGGGGGACTTACGAGCAGTACTTC. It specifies CASSPVSGGTYEQYF.